These 18 T cell receptor beta chains came from one sample sequenced in a study of blood T cell repertoires in COVID-19. Profiled with immunoSEQ multiplex PCR; TCRdb holds only in-frame clones, not every one. The table shows 150,000 to 200,000 clones, with roughly 82% occurring only once. Sequencing was performed on peripheral blood. All receptors come from a woman in her thirties or forties with COVID-19, enrolled during active disease.

The chain employs TRBV19 and TRBJ2-3, with 8 bases fitting TRBD2. Germline values: CDR1 LNHDA, CDR2 SQIVND (reference sequence). Trimming cost V 5 bases and J 7 bases; bases outside gene matches: 5. The CDR3 loop spans 13 amino acids. CDR3 bases: TGTGCCAGTAGTTTGGGGACTAGAAATACGCAGTATTTT. Translation: CASSLGTRNTQYF.

This clone was detected many times. The chain combines TRBV11-3 with TRBJ2-3, with 8 bases lining up with TRBD2. Trimming removed 5 bases from V and 3 bases from J; junction bases left unmatched: 10. Germline-derived CDR1 and CDR2 are SGHNT and YENEEA. CDR3 length equals 16 residues. The CDR3 DNA is TGTGCCAGCAGCCCAGGCAAGCGGGAGAGTACAGATACGCAGTATTTT. It specifies CASSPGKRESTDTQYF.

The chain employs TRBV27 and TRBJ2-7; TRBD2 agrees at 7 bases. Germline values: CDR1 MNHEY, CDR2 SMNVEV (reference sequence). The CDR3 is 13 residues long. The trim removed 7 bases at V and 5 bases at J, leaving 8 bases unmatched. The CDR3 DNA sequence: TGTGCCAGCACCCGCGGGAGTAGGGACGAGCAGTACTTC. Its protein is CASTRGSRDEQYF.

The V call is TRBV3-1 (or the pseudogene TRBV3-2), the J call TRBJ2-4, with D perhaps TRBD2 (7 bases). Germline V gene sequence: CDR1 LGHDT, CDR2 YNNKEL (reference sequence). V shed 2 bases and J shed 7 bases, with 15 bases lying between them. This CDR3 is built from 15 residues. CDR3 sequence: CASSQRGAGRNIQYF. CDR3 DNA: TGTGCCAGCAGCCAACGGGGGGCGGGGAGGAACATTCAGTACTTC.

The rearrangement uses TRBV6-5 and TRBJ1-6; 10 positions match TRBD1. The V segment lost 7 bases and the J segment 9 bases; nucleotides outside the gene matches: 9. Germline CDR1 reads MNHEY; CDR2 reads SVGAGI. This CDR3 has 15 residues. The CDR3 here is CASIVSRDRGSPLHF. The CDR3, as DNA: TGTGCCAGCATTGTATCCCGGGACAGGGGTTCACCCCTCCACTTT.

V and J are TRBV28 and TRBJ2-7; 7 bases are a match to TRBD1. After removal of 3 bases from V and 0 bases from J, the junction contained 5 bases not matched to a gene. The CDR3 extends over 15 amino acids. Looked up from germline, CDR1 is MDHEN and CDR2 is SYDVKM. This CDR3 reads CASSFRQGASYEQYF. In DNA form, the CDR3 reads TGTGCCAGCAGTTTCAGACAGGGTGCCTCCTACGAGCAGTACTTC. Combining the CDR3 with reference TRBV28 and TRBJ2-7 gives the whole variable domain DVKVTQSSRYLVKRTGEKVFLECVQDMDHENMFWYRQDPGLGLRLIYFSYDVKMKEKGDIPEGYSVSREKKERFSLILESASTNQTSMYLCASSFRQGASYEQYFGPGTRLTVT.

The chain carries TRBV3-1 (or the pseudogene TRBV3-2) and TRBJ2-5; 8 positions agree with TRBD2. Germline CDR1 reads LGHDT; CDR2 reads YNNKEL (reference sequence). The CDR3 runs to 15 residues. With V trimmed by 1 base and J by 2 bases, 3 bases remained unmatched. CDR3 protein: CASSQVASGQETQYF. The CDR3 bases are TGTGCCAGCAGCCAAGTGGCTAGCGGGCAAGAGACCCAGTACTTC.

The sample holds one count of this clone. CDR3 nucleotide sequence: TGTGCCACCAGCAGAGATAGGGGGACTGAAGCTTTCTTT. Translation gives CATSRDRGTEAFF. The chain links TRBV15 to TRBJ1-1; weak D call: TRBD1 (6 bases). Germline CDR1 is LNHNV and CDR2 is YYDKDF (reference sequence). Trimming shortened V by 0 bases and J by 5 bases, and 7 bases separated the two germline ends. The CDR3 spans 13 residues.

The chain combines TRBV10-3 with TRBJ2-6, with a possible D match to TRBD1 (5 bases). Germline V lookup: CDR1 ENHRY, CDR2 SYGVKD. Trimming pared 8 bases from V and 0 bases from J, leaving 20 bases between. This CDR3 comprises 18 residues. The CDR3 bases are TGTGCCATCGGTGGCCGAGCAGGGATTCACTCTGGGGCCAACGTCCTGACTTTC. Translating gives CAIGGRAGIHSGANVLTF.

The V call is TRBV13, the J call TRBJ2-7, with 7 bases identical to TRBD2. From germline, CDR1 is PRHDT and CDR2 FYEKMQ (reference sequence). V lost 2 bases, J lost 9 bases, and 13 bases stayed unmatched. The CDR3 is 15 residues long. CDR3 amino acids: CASSLQLTSKNAQYF. CDR3 DNA: TGTGCCAGCAGCTTACAATTGACTAGCAAGAACGCGCAGTACTTC.

This clone was detected only once. J is TRBJ2-3 and V is TRBV7-6; TRBD1 matches at 7 bases. This CDR3 comprises 13 residues. The V gene's germline CDR1 is SGHVS and CDR2 FNYEAQ. The J segment lost 14 bases and the V segment lost 0 bases, leaving 8 bases of the junction unmatched. The CDR3 loop is CASSLASGQVSYF. CDR3 bases: TGTGCCAGCAGCTTAGCGTCCGGACAGGTGTCGTATTTT. Using reference TRBV7-6 and TRBJ2-3 for the parts outside the CDR3, the full variable domain is GAGVSQSPRYKVTKRGQDVALRCDPISGHVSLYWYRQALGQGPEFLTYFNYEAQQDKSGLPNDRFSAERPEGSISTLTIQRTEQRDSAMYRCASSLASGQVSYFGPGTRLTVL.

V is TRBV7-2 and J is TRBJ2-1; maybe TRBD2 (7 bases). In germline, CDR1 is SGHTA, CDR2 FQGNSA. The CDR3 contains 17 residues. V dropped 2 bases and J dropped 5 bases, with 19 bases sitting between them. For the CDR3, the DNA is TGTGCCAGCAGCTTATGGGGGGGGCCGTCCCCCGACAATGAGCAGTTCTTC. This translates into CASSLWGGPSPDNEQFF. The variable domain in full, completed from reference TRBV7-2 and TRBJ2-1, reads GAGVSQSPSNKVTEKGKDVELRCDPISGHTALYWYRQSLGQGLEFLIYFQGNSAPDKSGLPSDRFSAERTGGSVSTLTIQRTQQEDSAVYLCASSLWGGPSPDNEQFFGPGTRLTVL.

J is TRBJ2-7 and V is TRBV27, with 8 bases matching TRBD1. The CDR3 length is 15 residues. The germline CDR1 and CDR2 sequences are MNHEY and SMNVEV (reference sequence). With 7 bases clipped from V and 7 bases from J, the junction kept 15 bases outside the gene matches. DNA for the CDR3: TGTGCCAGCATTCCCCGGGCAGGGGGCCGTAGGGAGCAGTACTTC. Translating gives CASIPRAGGRREQYF.

This sequence joins TRBV7-3 and TRBJ2-3, with D perhaps matching TRBD1 (6 bases). Trimming shortened V by 4 bases and J by 8 bases, and 22 bases separated the two germline ends. Germline V gene sequence: CDR1 SGHTA, CDR2 FQGTGA. The CDR3 sequence is 16 residues long. The CDR3 DNA reads as TGTGCCAGCAGCTCCCCTGGTTTACAGGGTAGTTCTACGCAGTATTTT. Translation gives CASSSPGLQGSSTQYF.

This clone was detected only a few times. V and J are TRBV5-1 and TRBJ1-5; no reliable D call. The CDR3 contains 13 residues. The V and J ends lost 0 bases and 7 bases respectively, with 8 bases between them. Looked up from germline, CDR1 is SGHRS and CDR2 is YFSETQ. CDR3 bases: TGCGCCAGCAGCTTGGTCCCTACCCAGCCCCAGCATTTT. It codes for CASSLVPTQPQHF.

CDR3 sequence: CASSHPSGGGTDTQYF. Here the CDR3 DNA reads TGTGCCAGCAGCCACCCCTCAGGGGGCGGCACAGATACGCAGTATTTT. The genes are TRBV7-9 and TRBJ2-3; TRBD1 matches 8 bases. The CDR3 is 16 amino acids. Trimming removed 5 bases from V and 1 base from J; junction bases left unmatched: 8. Germline values: CDR1 SEHNR, CDR2 FQNEAQ (reference sequence).

The V call is TRBV6-1, the J call TRBJ2-1; 10 bases match TRBD1. The CDR3 extends over 16 amino acids. The junction had 4 bases not matched to a gene; V was cut back by 3 bases and J by 2 bases. CDR1 is MNHNS and CDR2 is SASEGT in the germline V gene. The chain's CDR3 is CASSDYGTGAYNEQFF. The CDR3 nucleotides read TGTGCCAGCAGTGACTACGGGACAGGGGCCTACAATGAGCAGTTCTTC.

This chain connects TRBV7-2 to TRBJ2-1, with TRBD2 as a possible D gene (6 bases). Looked up from germline, CDR1 is SGHTA and CDR2 is FQGNSA. This CDR3 region has 14 residues. The V end lost 5 bases, the J end lost 4 bases, and 12 bases lay between the germline ends. CDR3 residues: CASSLRDFYNEQFF. For the CDR3, the DNA is TGTGCCAGCAGCCTCCGGGACTTTTACAATGAGCAGTTCTTC.